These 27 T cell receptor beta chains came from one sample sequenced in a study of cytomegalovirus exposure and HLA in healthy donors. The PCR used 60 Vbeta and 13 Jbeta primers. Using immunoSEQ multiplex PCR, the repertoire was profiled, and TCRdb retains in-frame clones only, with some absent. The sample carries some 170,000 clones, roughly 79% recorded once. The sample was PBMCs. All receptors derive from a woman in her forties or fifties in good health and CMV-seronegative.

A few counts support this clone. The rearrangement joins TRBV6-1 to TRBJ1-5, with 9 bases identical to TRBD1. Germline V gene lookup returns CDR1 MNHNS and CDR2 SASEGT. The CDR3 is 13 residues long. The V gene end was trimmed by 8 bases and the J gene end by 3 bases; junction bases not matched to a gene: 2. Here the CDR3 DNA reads TGTGCCAGCCGGACAGGGGCCAATCAGCCCCAGCATTTT. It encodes CASRTGANQPQHF.

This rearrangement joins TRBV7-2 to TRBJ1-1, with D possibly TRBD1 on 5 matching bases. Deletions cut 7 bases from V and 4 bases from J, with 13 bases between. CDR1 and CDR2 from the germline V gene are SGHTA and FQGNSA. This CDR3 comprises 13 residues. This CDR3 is CASNPIGGTEAFF. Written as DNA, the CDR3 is TGTGCCAGCAACCCTATCGGGGGCACTGAAGCTTTCTTT.

The CDR3 loop is CASSPMGGYQETQYF. The CDR3 bases are TGTGCCAGCAGCCCTATGGGGGGGTACCAAGAGACCCAGTACTTC. V gene TRBV7-2 combines with J gene TRBJ2-5, with 7 bases matching TRBD2. Germline CDR1 is SGHTA and CDR2 is FQGNSA. The J segment lost 0 bases and the V segment lost 5 bases, leaving 6 bases of the junction unmatched. This CDR3 region has 15 residues.

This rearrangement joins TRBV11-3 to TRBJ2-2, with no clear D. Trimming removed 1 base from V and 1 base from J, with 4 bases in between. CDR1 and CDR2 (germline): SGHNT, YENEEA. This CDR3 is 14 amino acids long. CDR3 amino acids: CASSLGQNTGELFF. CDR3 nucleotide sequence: TGTGCCAGCAGCTTAGGGCAGAACACCGGGGAGCTGTTTTTT.

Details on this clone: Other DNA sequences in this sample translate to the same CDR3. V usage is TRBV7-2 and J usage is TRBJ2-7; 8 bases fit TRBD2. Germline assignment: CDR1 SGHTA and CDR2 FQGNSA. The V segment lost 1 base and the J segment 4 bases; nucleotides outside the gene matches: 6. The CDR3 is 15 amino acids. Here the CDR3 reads CASSLVTSGPYEQYF. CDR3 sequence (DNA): TGTGCCAGCAGCTTAGTAACTAGCGGACCTTACGAGCAGTACTTC.

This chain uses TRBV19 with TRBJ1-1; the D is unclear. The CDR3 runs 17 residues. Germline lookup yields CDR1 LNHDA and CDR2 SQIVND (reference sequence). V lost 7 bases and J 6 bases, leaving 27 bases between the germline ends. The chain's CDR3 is CASTSNPGGNLLAEAFF. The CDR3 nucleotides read TGTGCCAGTACCTCAAATCCCGGAGGGAACCTTCTTGCTGAAGCTTTCTTT.

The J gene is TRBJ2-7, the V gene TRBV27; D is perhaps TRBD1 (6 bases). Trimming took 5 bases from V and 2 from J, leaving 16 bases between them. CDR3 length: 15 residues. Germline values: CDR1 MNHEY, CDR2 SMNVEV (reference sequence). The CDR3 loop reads CASSDNREWAYEQYF. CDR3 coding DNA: TGTGCCAGCAGTGATAACAGGGAGTGGGCCTACGAGCAGTACTTC.

The CDR3 spells CASSRRDRYNEQFF. The CDR3 DNA reads as TGTGCCAGCAGCCGCCGGGACAGGTACAATGAGCAGTTCTTC. The V and J genes are TRBV28 and TRBJ2-1; 8 bases align to TRBD1. CDR3 length: 14 amino acids. J was trimmed by 4 bases and V by 6 bases; bases with no gene match: 5. In germline, CDR1 is MDHEN, CDR2 SYDVKM. The entire variable domain, with the rest obtained from reference TRBV28 and TRBJ2-1, is as follows: DVKVTQSSRYLVKRTGEKVFLECVQDMDHENMFWYRQDPGLGLRLIYFSYDVKMKEKGDIPEGYSVSREKKERFSLILESASTNQTSMYLCASSRRDRYNEQFFGPGTRLTVL.

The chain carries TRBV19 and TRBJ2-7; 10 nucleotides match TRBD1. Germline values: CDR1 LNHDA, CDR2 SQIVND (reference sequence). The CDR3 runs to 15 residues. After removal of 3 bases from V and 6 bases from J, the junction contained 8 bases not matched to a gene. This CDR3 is CASSIARTGGSEQYF. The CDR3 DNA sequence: TGTGCCAGTAGTATCGCCCGGACAGGGGGGAGCGAGCAGTACTTC.

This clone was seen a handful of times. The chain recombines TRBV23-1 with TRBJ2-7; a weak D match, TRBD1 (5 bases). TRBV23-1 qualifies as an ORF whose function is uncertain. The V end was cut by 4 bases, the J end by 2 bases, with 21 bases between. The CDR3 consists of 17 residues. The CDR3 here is CASSPIMYRTLPYEQYF. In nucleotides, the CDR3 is TGCGCCAGCAGTCCAATTATGTACAGGACCTTGCCCTACGAGCAGTACTTC.

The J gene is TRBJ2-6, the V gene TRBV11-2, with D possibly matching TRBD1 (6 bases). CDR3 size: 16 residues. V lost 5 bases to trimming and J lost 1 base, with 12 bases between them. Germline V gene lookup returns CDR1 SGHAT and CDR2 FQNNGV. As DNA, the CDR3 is TGTGCCAGCAGCCGCTTCCAGGGGTCTGGGGCCAACGTCCTGACTTTC. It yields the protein CASSRFQGSGANVLTF. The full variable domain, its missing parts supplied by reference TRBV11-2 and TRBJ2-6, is EAGVAQSPRYKIIEKRQSVAFWCNPISGHATLYWYQQILGQGPKLLIQFQNNGVVDDSQLPKDRFSAERLKGVDSTLKIQPAKLEDSAVYLCASSRFQGSGANVLTFGAGSRLTVL.

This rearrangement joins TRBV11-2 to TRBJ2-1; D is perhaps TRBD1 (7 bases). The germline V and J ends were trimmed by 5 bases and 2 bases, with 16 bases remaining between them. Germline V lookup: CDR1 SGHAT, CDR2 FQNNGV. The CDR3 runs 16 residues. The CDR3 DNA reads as TGTGCCAGCAGCCAGGGGGGCGAGGGGGCCTACAATGAGCAGTTCTTC. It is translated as CASSQGGEGAYNEQFF.

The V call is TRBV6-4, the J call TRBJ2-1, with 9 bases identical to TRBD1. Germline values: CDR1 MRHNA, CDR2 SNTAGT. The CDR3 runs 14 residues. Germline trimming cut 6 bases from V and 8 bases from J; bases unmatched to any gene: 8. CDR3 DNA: TGTGCCAGCAGCGAGACAGGGGGGGAGGATGAGCAGTTCTTC. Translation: CASSETGGEDEQFF.

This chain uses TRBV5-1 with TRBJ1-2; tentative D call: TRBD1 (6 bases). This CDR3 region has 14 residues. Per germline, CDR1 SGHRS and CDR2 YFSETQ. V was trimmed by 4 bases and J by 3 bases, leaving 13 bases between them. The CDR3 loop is CASSPTDRYYGYTF. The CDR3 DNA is TGCGCCAGCAGCCCAACAGACAGGTACTATGGCTACACCTTC.

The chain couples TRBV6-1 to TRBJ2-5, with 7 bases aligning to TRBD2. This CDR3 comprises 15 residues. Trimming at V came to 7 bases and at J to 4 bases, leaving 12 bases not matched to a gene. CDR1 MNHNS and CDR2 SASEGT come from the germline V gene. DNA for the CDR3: TGTGCCAGCAAGCGGGAAGGTGGGAGGGCAGAGACCCAGTACTTC. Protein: CASKREGGRAETQYF.

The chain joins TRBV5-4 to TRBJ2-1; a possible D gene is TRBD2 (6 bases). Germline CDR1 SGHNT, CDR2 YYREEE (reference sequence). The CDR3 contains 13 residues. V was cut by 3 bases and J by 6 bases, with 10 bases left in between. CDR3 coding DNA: TGTGCCAGCAGCTACACTAGCCCCAATGAGCAGTTCTTC. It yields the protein CASSYTSPNEQFF.

This CDR3 reads CASSGQAQPADTQYF. The CDR3 nucleotides are TGTGCCAGCAGCGGACAGGCTCAACCCGCAGATACGCAGTATTTT. The rearrangement uses TRBV9 and TRBJ2-3; TRBD1 is a possible D gene (6 bases). The V and J ends lost 3 bases and 4 bases respectively, with 15 bases between them. The CDR3 is 15 residues long. The germline CDR1 and CDR2 sequences are SGDLS and YYNGEE.

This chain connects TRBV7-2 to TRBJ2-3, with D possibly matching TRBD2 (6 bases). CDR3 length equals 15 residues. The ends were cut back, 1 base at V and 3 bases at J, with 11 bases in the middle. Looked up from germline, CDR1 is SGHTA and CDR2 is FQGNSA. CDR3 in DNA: TGTGCCAGCAGCTTAGAGGAGGGCCGTACAGATACGCAGTATTTT. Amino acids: CASSLEEGRTDTQYF. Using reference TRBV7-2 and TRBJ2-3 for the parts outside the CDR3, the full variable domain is GAGVSQSPSNKVTEKGKDVELRCDPISGHTALYWYRQSLGQGLEFLIYFQGNSAPDKSGLPSDRFSAERTGGSVSTLTIQRTQQEDSAVYLCASSLEEGRTDTQYFGPGTRLTVL.

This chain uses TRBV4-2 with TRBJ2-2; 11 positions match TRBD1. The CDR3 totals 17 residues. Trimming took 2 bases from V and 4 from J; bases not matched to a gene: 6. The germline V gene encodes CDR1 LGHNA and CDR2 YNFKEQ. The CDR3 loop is CASSQRTGGYGTGELFF. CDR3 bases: TGTGCCAGCAGCCAAAGGACAGGGGGCTACGGCACCGGGGAGCTGTTTTTT.

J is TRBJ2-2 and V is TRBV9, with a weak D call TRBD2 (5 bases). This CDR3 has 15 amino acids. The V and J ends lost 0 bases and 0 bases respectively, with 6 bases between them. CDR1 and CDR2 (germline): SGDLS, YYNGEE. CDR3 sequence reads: CASSVARANTGELFF. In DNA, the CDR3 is TGTGCCAGCAGCGTAGCGAGGGCGAACACCGGGGAGCTGTTTTTT.

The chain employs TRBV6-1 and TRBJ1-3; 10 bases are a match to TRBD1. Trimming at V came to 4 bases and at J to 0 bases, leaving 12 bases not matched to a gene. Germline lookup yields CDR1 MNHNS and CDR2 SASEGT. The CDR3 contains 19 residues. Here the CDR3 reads CASSGRQGALLLSGNTIYF. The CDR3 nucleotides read TGTGCCAGCAGTGGTCGACAGGGGGCCCTCCTACTCTCTGGAAACACCATATATTTT.

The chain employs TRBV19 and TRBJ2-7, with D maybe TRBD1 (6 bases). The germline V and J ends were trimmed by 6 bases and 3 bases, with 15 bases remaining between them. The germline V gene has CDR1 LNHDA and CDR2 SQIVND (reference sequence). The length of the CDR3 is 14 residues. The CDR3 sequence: CASSPGTQLYEQYF. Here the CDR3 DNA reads TGTGCCAGTAGCCCCGGGACACAGCTCTACGAGCAGTACTTC.

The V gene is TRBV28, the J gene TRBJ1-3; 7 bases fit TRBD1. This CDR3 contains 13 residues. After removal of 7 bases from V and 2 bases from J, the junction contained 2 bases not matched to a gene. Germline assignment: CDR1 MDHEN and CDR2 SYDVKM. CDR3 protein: CASKTGPGNTIYF. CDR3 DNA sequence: TGTGCCAGCAAGACAGGGCCTGGAAACACCATATATTTT.

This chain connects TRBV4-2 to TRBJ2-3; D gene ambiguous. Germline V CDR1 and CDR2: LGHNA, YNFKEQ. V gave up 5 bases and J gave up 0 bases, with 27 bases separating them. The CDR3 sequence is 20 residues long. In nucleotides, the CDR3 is TGTGCCAGCAGCAACCCCTTTGGGCCCCCGAATCTGGTTAGCACAGATACGCAGTATTTT. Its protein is CASSNPFGPPNLVSTDTQYF.

Here the CDR3 reads CASSLRTSGGESYEQYF. The CDR3 coding sequence is TGCGCCAGCAGCTTAAGGACTAGCGGGGGTGAATCCTACGAGCAGTACTTC. V usage is TRBV5-1 and J usage is TRBJ2-7; 13 bases map to TRBD2. This CDR3 spans 17 amino acids. Trimming took 2 bases from V and 1 from J; bases not matched to a gene: 6. The germline CDR1 and CDR2 sequences are SGHRS and YFSETQ. Full variable domain (missing parts from reference TRBV5-1 and TRBJ2-7): KAGVTQTPRYLIKTRGQQVTLSCSPISGHRSVSWYQQTPGQGLQFLFEYFSETQRNKGNFPGRFSGRQFSNSRSEMNVSTLELGDSALYLCASSLRTSGGESYEQYFGPGTRLTVT.

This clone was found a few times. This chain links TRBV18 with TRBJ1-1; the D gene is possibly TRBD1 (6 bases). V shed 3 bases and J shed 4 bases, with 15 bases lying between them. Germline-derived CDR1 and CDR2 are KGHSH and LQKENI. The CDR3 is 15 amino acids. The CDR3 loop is CASSPRITGFTEAFF. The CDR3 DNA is TGTGCCAGCTCACCGCGCATTACAGGGTTCACTGAAGCTTTCTTT.

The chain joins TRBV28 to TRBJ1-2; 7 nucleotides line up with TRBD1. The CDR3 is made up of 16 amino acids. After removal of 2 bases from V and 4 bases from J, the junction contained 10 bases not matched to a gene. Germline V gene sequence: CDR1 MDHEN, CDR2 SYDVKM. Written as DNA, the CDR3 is TGTGCCAGCAGTTTAGGGGTGCTAGACAGGGCCTATGGCTACACCTTC. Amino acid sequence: CASSLGVLDRAYGYTF.